The rows below give T cell receptor beta chains drawn from one sample of a study of cytomegalovirus exposure and HLA in healthy donors. The data were produced by immunoSEQ multiplex PCR, yet TCRdb's version contains in-frame clones alone and is incomplete. The table has 65,000 to 90,000 clones, 55% to 75% seen once. Sequenced material: PBMCs. The receptors here all came from a middle-aged woman in good health and CMV-seropositive. CDR3s include the opening cysteine and the closing phenylalanine or tryptophan. A D gene is named only where the DNA matches it firmly. Clone size appears in some rows only: once, few, many, or a class for an expanded clone.

d_gene	v_gene	j_gene	abundance	CDR3aa	CDR3nt
TRBD1	TRBV5-1	TRBJ1-1	NA	CASSPQGATEAFF	TGCGCCAGCAGTCCCCAGGGGGCCACTGAAGCTTTCTTT
NA	TRBV4-1	TRBJ1-2	NA	CASSQNGPFLNYGYTF	TGCGCCAGCAGCCAAAACGGTCCCTTCTTGAACTATGGCTACACCTTC
TRBD2	TRBV9	TRBJ2-3	NA	CASSVEAGGIPSTDTQYF	TGTGCCAGCAGCGTAGAAGCGGGGGGGATTCCTAGCACAGATACGCAGTATTTT
TRBD1	TRBV5-1	TRBJ2-1	once	CTSSLGTGDISDEQFF	TGCACCAGCAGCTTAGGGACAGGAGATATCAGCGATGAGCAGTTCTTC
NA	TRBV9	TRBJ1-1	NA	CASSAGEEAGNTEAFF	TGTGCCAGCAGTGCCGGTGAGGAGGCCGGGAACACTGAAGCTTTCTTT
NA	TRBV7-2	TRBJ1-1	NA	CASSLQTRGTEAFF	TGTGCCAGCAGCTTACAAACAAGGGGCACTGAAGCTTTCTTT
NA	TRBV14	TRBJ1-5	few	CASSPGGLQPQHF	TGTGCCAGCAGCCCGGGGGGGCTTCAGCCCCAGCATTTT
TRBD1	TRBV30	TRBJ1-3	NA	CAWNSGGASGNTIYF	TGTGCCTGGAACTCAGGGGGCGCCTCAGGAAACACCATATATTTT
NA	TRBV11-3	TRBJ2-5	NA	CASSQVRGSETQYF	TGTGCCAGCAGCCAAGTTCGGGGTTCCGAGACCCAGTACTTC
NA	TRBV9	TRBJ1-1	NA	CASSVEAPDTEAFF	TGTGCCAGCAGCGTAGAAGCGCCGGATACTGAAGCTTTCTTT
TRBD2	TRBV9	TRBJ2-2	once	CASSVGGSGGNTGELFF	TGTGCCAGCAGCGTAGGGGGTAGCGGGGGGAACACCGGGGAGCTGTTTTTT
TRBD2	TRBV4-1	TRBJ2-3	NA	CASSQEGLAGGSTDTQYF	TGCGCCAGCAGCCAAGAGGGCCTAGCGGGAGGGAGCACAGATACGCAGTATTTT
TRBD1	TRBV19	TRBJ2-5	once	CASSPRGLGEQYF	TGTGCCAGTAGTCCCAGGGGGCTCGGGGAGCAGTACTTC
NA	TRBV7-9	TRBJ1-2	NA	CASSPDGGTF	TGTGCCAGCAGCCCGGACGGGGGAACCTTC
NA	TRBV29-1	TRBJ2-7	NA	CSVEGGGYEQYF	TGCAGCGTTGAAGGAGGGGGCTACGAGCAGTACTTC
NA	TRBV7-9	TRBJ2-5	NA	CASSLAFPAVKTQYF	TGTGCCAGCAGCTTAGCTTTTCCGGCGGTGAAGACCCAGTACTTC
TRBD1	TRBV7-8	TRBJ2-5	NA	CASSLQGASLATQYF	TGTGCCAGCAGCCTACAGGGGGCTAGCTTGGCGACCCAGTACTTC
TRBD2	TRBV5-4	TRBJ2-3	NA	CASSPTSGGSTDTQYF	TGTGCCAGCAGCCCAACTAGCGGGGGGAGCACAGATACGCAGTATTTT
TRBD1	TRBV4-1	TRBJ2-5	NA	CASSQGRDRVQTQYF	TGCGCCAGCAGCCAAGGCCGGGACAGGGTGCAGACCCAGTACTTC
TRBD1	TRBV18	TRBJ1-3	NA	CASSPQTGKSSGNTIYF	TGTGCCAGCTCACCACAGACAGGGAAAAGCTCTGGAAACACCATATATTTT
TRBD2	TRBV6-6	TRBJ2-2	NA	CASSYSSGGADGELFF	TGTGCCAGCAGTTATTCTAGCGGGGGGGCGGACGGGGAGCTGTTTTTT
NA	TRBV10-2	TRBJ2-5	NA	CASSESYILQETQYF	TGCGCCAGCAGTGAGTCGTACATTCTCCAAGAGACCCAGTACTTC